The rows below give T cell receptor beta chains drawn from one sample of a study of T cell responses to AZD1222 COVID-19 vaccine. Sequencing used immunoSEQ multiplex PCR; TCRdb keeps in-frame clones, though not all of them. The table includes about 140,000 clones, 80% to 95% detected once. Sequenced here: peripheral blood, sampled on day 0 of AZD1222 vaccination. These receptors all come from an adult in good health. The CDR3 runs from the conserved cysteine through the conserved F or W. Fields, in order: D gene, J gene, clone size, V gene, CDR3 protein, CDR3 DNA. A D gene is named only where the DNA matches it firmly. Clone size is stated in some rows and not others, as once, few, many or a class when expanded.

NA	TRBJ2-2	NA	TRBV5-1	CASSLADTGELFF	TGCGCCAGCAGCTTGGCAGATACCGGGGAGCTGTTTTTT
TRBD1	TRBJ2-3	NA	TRBV19	CASNFGDRYTDTQYF	TGTGCCAGTAATTTCGGGGACAGGTACACAGATACGCAGTATTTT
TRBD2	TRBJ2-1	NA	TRBV9	CASRTGGGYNEQFF	TGTGCCAGCAGGACTGGCGGGGGATACAATGAGCAGTTCTTC
NA	TRBJ2-1	NA	TRBV6-4	CASSEASSDEQFF	TGTGCCAGCAGTGAGGCTAGCAGCGATGAGCAGTTCTTC
TRBD1	TRBJ1-1	once	TRBV10-3	CATGTGGVNTEAFF	TGTGCCACAGGGACAGGGGGAGTGAACACTGAAGCTTTCTTT
NA	TRBJ2-5	NA	TRBV3-1/TRBV3-2	CASSQDRRVVRTQYF	TGTGCCAGCAGCCAAGATCGTCGGGTAGTGAGGACCCAGTACTTC
TRBD2	TRBJ2-3	NA	TRBV5-6	CASSLPGLAGGTDTQYF	TGTGCCAGCAGCCTACCGGGACTAGCGGGAGGAACAGATACGCAGTATTTT
TRBD1	TRBJ2-1	few	TRBV18	CASSTGQGTYNEQFF	TGTGCCAGCTCAACGGGACAGGGTACCTACAATGAGCAGTTCTTC
TRBD2	TRBJ2-5	NA	TRBV5-8	CASSPGLAGGGSEETQYF	TGTGCCAGCAGCCCGGGACTAGCGGGAGGAGGGTCTGAAGAGACCCAGTACTTC
TRBD2	TRBJ2-3	NA	TRBV3-1/TRBV3-2	CASSLRREGDDTQYF	TGTGCCAGCAGCCTCCGGCGGGAGGGGGACGATACGCAGTATTTT
TRBD2	TRBJ2-3	NA	TRBV10-3	CAISDTSGKSDTQYF	TGTGCCATCAGTGATACTAGCGGGAAATCAGATACGCAGTATTTT
NA	TRBJ2-2	NA	TRBV28	CASSFNTGELFF	TGTGCCAGCAGTTTTAACACCGGGGAGCTGTTTTTT
TRBD1	TRBJ1-5	NA	TRBV18	CASSPWTGAVGQPQHF	TGTGCCAGCTCACCCTGGACAGGGGCGGTCGGGCAGCCCCAGCATTTT
NA	TRBJ2-2	NA	TRBV2	CASSDPGGELFF	TGTGCCAGCAGTGATCCAGGGGGGGAGCTGTTTTTT
TRBD1	TRBJ1-5	NA	TRBV4-2	CASSQGQGDYSNQPQHF	TGTGCCAGCAGCCAAGGACAGGGAGACTATAGCAATCAGCCCCAGCATTTT
TRBD2	TRBJ2-1	NA	TRBV28	CASRPGTSGSHEQFF	TGTGCCAGCAGGCCGGGGACTAGCGGGAGTCATGAGCAGTTCTTC
TRBD1	TRBJ1-1	NA	TRBV19	CASSIRTGNTEAFF	TGTGCCAGTAGTATAAGGACAGGAAACACTGAAGCTTTCTTT
NA	TRBJ2-1	NA	TRBV4-1	CASSQGRDYNEQFF	TGCGCCAGCAGCCAAGGGCGGGACTACAATGAGCAGTTCTTC
TRBD2	TRBJ2-2	NA	TRBV6-5	CASRRGAGELFF	TGTGCCAGCCGCCGGGGGGCCGGGGAGCTGTTTTTT
TRBD1	TRBJ1-1	NA	TRBV18	CASSPLIGQGAITEAFF	TGTGCCAGCTCACCCCTGATAGGACAGGGGGCCATCACTGAAGCTTTCTTT
NA	TRBJ2-1	once	TRBV9	CASSVGVVNEQFF	TGTGCCAGCAGCGTAGGCGTGGTCAATGAGCAGTTCTTC
TRBD1	TRBJ2-5	NA	TRBV10-3	CAISPGGLQETQYF	TGTGCCATCAGCCCAGGGGGCCTCCAAGAGACCCAGTACTTC
TRBD1	TRBJ1-2	NA	TRBV2	CASSDWTGRRGGYTF	TGTGCCAGCAGTGATTGGACAGGGAGGAGGGGTGGCTACACCTTC
TRBD1	TRBJ2-1	NA	TRBV18	CASSPPGGDYSEQFF	TGTGCCAGCTCACCACCAGGGGGCGATTATAGTGAGCAGTTCTTC
NA	TRBJ1-6	NA	TRBV7-2	CASSPGHYNSPLHF	TGTGCCAGCAGCCCCGGTCATTATAATTCACCCCTCCACTTT
NA	TRBJ2-7	NA	TRBV11-2	CASSLESSEYEQYF	TGTGCCAGCAGCTTAGAGTCCAGCGAATACGAGCAGTACTTC
NA	TRBJ1-1	NA	TRBV6-5	CASSSLGQNTEAFF	TGTGCCAGCAGTTCCCTTGGACAGAACACTGAAGCTTTCTTT
TRBD1	TRBJ2-7	NA	TRBV28	CASSTTGSSYEQYF	TGTGCCAGCAGTACGACAGGGAGCTCCTACGAGCAGTACTTC
TRBD1	TRBJ1-1	once	TRBV6-6	CASSFAGTVTEAFF	TGTGCCAGCAGTTTCGCCGGGACAGTCACTGAAGCTTTCTTT
NA	TRBJ1-1	NA	TRBV19	CASSDIVSTEAFF	TGTGCCAGTAGCGATATCGTTTCCACTGAAGCTTTCTTT
TRBD1	TRBJ1-2	NA	TRBV5-4	CASSHDRGSFYGYTF	TGTGCCAGCAGTCACGACAGGGGATCCTTCTATGGCTACACCTTC
NA	TRBJ1-2	NA	TRBV7-2	CASSSAPRTENYGYTF	TGTGCCAGCAGCTCCGCTCCCCGGACAGAAAACTATGGCTACACCTTC
NA	TRBJ1-1	NA	TRBV28	CASRWDTEAFF	TGTGCCAGCAGGTGGGACACTGAAGCTTTCTTT
NA	TRBJ1-3	NA	TRBV5-5	CASRRDGSHSGNTIYF	TGTGCCAGCAGGCGGGACGGATCGCACTCTGGAAACACCATATATTTT
NA	TRBJ1-5	few	TRBV1	CTSSQALQFNQPQHF	TGCACCAGCAGCCAAGCACTGCAATTCAATCAGCCCCAGCATTTT
TRBD1	TRBJ2-7	NA	TRBV10-3	CAISDPGRGFHEQYF	TGTGCCATCAGTGATCCAGGCAGGGGGTTCCACGAGCAGTACTTC
TRBD2	TRBJ2-3	NA	TRBV19	CASSISGRASGTDTQYF	TGTGCCAGTAGTATCAGCGGGAGGGCCTCGGGCACAGATACGCAGTATTTT
NA	TRBJ1-1	NA	TRBV7-9	CASSFTRGGMETEAFF	TGTGCCAGCAGCTTCACCCGAGGAGGGATGGAGACTGAAGCTTTCTTT
NA	TRBJ1-6	NA	TRBV7-2	CASSLEQAYHSPLHF	TGTGCCAGCAGCTTAGAGCAGGCCTATCATTCACCCCTCCACTTT
NA	TRBJ2-2	NA	TRBV5-5	CASSFRGDQNTGELFF	TGTGCCAGCAGCTTCAGAGGGGACCAGAACACCGGGGAGCTGTTTTTT
NA	TRBJ1-4	NA	TRBV19	CASSPLFATNEKLFF	TGTGCCAGTAGCCCTTTATTCGCAACTAATGAAAAACTGTTTTTT
NA	TRBJ1-5	NA	TRBV19	CASSWQGNQPQHF	TGTGCCAGTAGTTGGCAGGGAAATCAGCCCCAGCATTTT
TRBD2	TRBJ2-5	NA	TRBV9	CASSTTSGGAGTQYF	TGTGCCAGCAGCACGACTAGCGGGGGTGCGGGCACCCAGTACTTC
NA	TRBJ2-7	NA	TRBV5-5	CASSLVLQSYEQYF	TGTGCCAGCAGCTTGGTGCTACAGAGCTACGAGCAGTACTTC
NA	TRBJ2-7	NA	TRBV29-1	CSVGAGQAYEQYF	TGCAGCGTTGGGGCAGGGCAAGCCTACGAGCAGTACTTC
TRBD1	TRBJ1-6	NA	TRBV6-5	CASSYRGQGFNSPLHF	TGTGCCAGCAGTTATCGTGGACAGGGATTTAATTCACCCCTCCACTTT
NA	TRBJ1-1	NA	TRBV29-1	CSVALRSTEAFF	TGCAGCGTTGCCCTTAGAAGCACTGAAGCTTTCTTT
TRBD1	TRBJ2-7	NA	TRBV28	CASSSTIPGQGDFEQYF	TGTGCCAGCAGTTCCACAATCCCGGGACAGGGTGATTTCGAGCAGTACTTC
NA	TRBJ1-2	NA	TRBV28	CASSFVDNYGYTF	TGTGCCAGCAGTTTTGTAGATAACTATGGCTACACCTTC
TRBD1	TRBJ2-3	NA	TRBV5-4	CASSLGGGGYTDTQYF	TGTGCCAGCAGCTTGGGAGGGGGCGGATACACAGATACGCAGTATTTT
TRBD2	TRBJ2-1	NA	TRBV28	CASSRSQGLADYNEQFF	TGTGCCAGCAGTCGCTCCCAGGGACTAGCGGACTACAATGAGCAGTTCTTC
NA	TRBJ2-1	once	TRBV10-1	CASSETWGFDYNEQFF	TGCGCCAGCAGTGAGACGTGGGGGTTCGACTACAATGAGCAGTTCTTC
TRBD1	TRBJ2-3	NA	TRBV20-1	CSASVGQGTDTQYF	TGCAGTGCTAGTGTCGGACAGGGGACAGATACGCAGTATTTT
NA	TRBJ2-2	few	TRBV28	CASLRGNTGELFF	TGTGCCAGCCTGCGGGGGAACACCGGGGAGCTGTTTTTT
TRBD1	TRBJ2-2	once	TRBV6-5	CASSRDRSDTGELFF	TGTGCCAGCAGTCGGGACAGGTCTGACACCGGGGAGCTGTTTTTT